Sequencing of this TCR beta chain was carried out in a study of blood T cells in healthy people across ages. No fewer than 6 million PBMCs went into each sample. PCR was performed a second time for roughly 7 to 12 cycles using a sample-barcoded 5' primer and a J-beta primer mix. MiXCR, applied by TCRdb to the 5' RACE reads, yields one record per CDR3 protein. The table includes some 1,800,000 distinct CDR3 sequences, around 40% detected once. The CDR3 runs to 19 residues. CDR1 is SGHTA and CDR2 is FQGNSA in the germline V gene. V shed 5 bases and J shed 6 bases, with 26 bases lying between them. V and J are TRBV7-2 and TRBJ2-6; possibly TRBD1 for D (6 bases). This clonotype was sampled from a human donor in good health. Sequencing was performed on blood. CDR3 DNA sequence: TGTGCCAGCAGCCCTAGGGCTATAGGACAGTTGCTGGAGGCCAACGTCCTGACTTTC. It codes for CASSPRAIGQLLEANVLTF. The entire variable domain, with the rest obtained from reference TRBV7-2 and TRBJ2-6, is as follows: GAGVSQSPSNKVTEKGKDVELRCDPISGHTALYWYRQSLGQGLEFLIYFQGNSAPDKSGLPSDRFSAERTGGSVSTLTIQRTQQEDSAVYLCASSPRAIGQLLEANVLTFGAGSRLTVL.